One and the same sample provided the 10 T cell receptor beta chains below, sequenced in a study of cytomegalovirus exposure and HLA in healthy donors. Use of 60 Vbeta and 13 Jbeta primers characterized the PCR. Some clones are missing from TCRdb's copy, which holds only in-frame ones; the method was immunoSEQ multiplex PCR. The profile covers about 160,000 clones, with 65% to 80% appearing a single time and 2% to 2.5% taken by the ten largest. Sequencing was performed on PBMCs. All receptors derive from a female donor in good health and CMV-seronegative.

This rearrangement joins TRBV9 to TRBJ1-1, with D unresolved. The V end lost 4 bases, the J end lost 4 bases, and 8 bases lay between the germline ends. CDR1 is SGDLS, CDR2 YYNGEE, per germline. This CDR3 has 12 residues. The CDR3 region is CASSKEGTEAFF. The CDR3 coding sequence is TGTGCCAGCAGCAAAGAGGGCACTGAAGCTTTCTTT.

The chain carries TRBV2 and TRBJ1-5, with 9 positions matching TRBD1. The CDR3 is 16 residues long. The trim removed 4 bases at V and 11 bases at J, leaving 15 bases unmatched. In germline, CDR1 is SNHLY, CDR2 FYNNEI. The CDR3 DNA follows: TGTGCCAGCAGTGGAGGGGACAGGGCCCTCCCGGGCGCCCAGCATTTT. Amino acids: CASSGGDRALPGAQHF. The entire variable domain, with the rest obtained from reference TRBV2 and TRBJ1-5, is as follows: EPEVTQTPSHQVTQMGQEVILRCVPISNHLYFYWYRQILGQKVEFLVSFYNNEISEKSEIFDDQFSVERPDGSNFTLKIRSTKLEDSAMYFCASSGGDRALPGAQHFGDGTRLSIL.

The rearrangement links TRBV2 to TRBJ2-1; D perhaps matches TRBD2 (7 bases). Germline V gene data show CDR1 as SNHLY and CDR2 as FYNNEI. The CDR3 totals 14 residues. Deletions cut 8 bases from V and 5 bases from J, with 16 bases between. The CDR3 protein is CASSRGGPNNEQFF. DNA for the CDR3: TGTGCCAGCTCCAGGGGAGGGCCCAACAATGAGCAGTTCTTC.

The rearrangement links TRBV5-1 to TRBJ1-1; tentative D call: TRBD1 (6 bases). The CDR3 runs 17 residues. V lost 1 base and J lost 3, with 19 bases in between. Germline V lookup: CDR1 SGHRS, CDR2 YFSETQ. CDR3 bases: TGCGCCAGCAGCTTGCCAAGGGGGGGAAGCCCCTACACTGAAGCTTTCTTT. Its translation is CASSLPRGGSPYTEAFF. The variable domain in full, completed from reference TRBV5-1 and TRBJ1-1, reads KAGVTQTPRYLIKTRGQQVTLSCSPISGHRSVSWYQQTPGQGLQFLFEYFSETQRNKGNFPGRFSGRQFSNSRSEMNVSTLELGDSALYLCASSLPRGGSPYTEAFFGQGTRLTVV.

The V call is TRBV9, the J call TRBJ2-5, with 11 bases that match TRBD1. The J call may be incorrect, as the DNA end agrees better with TRBJ2-7. The CDR3 is 16 residues long. Germline CDR1 is SGDLS and CDR2 is YYNGEE. The CDR3 DNA sequence: TGTGCCAGCAGCAACAGTCCCGGACAGGGGGCGAGCGAGCAGTACTTC. This gives the protein CASSNSPGQGASEQYF.

This chain links TRBV2 with TRBJ1-6, with D maybe TRBD1 (5 bases). V was clipped by 5 bases and J by 0 bases, with 11 bases between them. Germline V gene data show CDR1 as SNHLY and CDR2 as FYNNEI. There are 16 residues in the CDR3. The CDR3 sequence: CASSQTESSYNSPLHF. The CDR3 nucleotides are TGTGCCAGCAGTCAGACAGAAAGCTCCTATAATTCACCCCTCCACTTT.

This chain links TRBV7-9 with TRBJ1-2; D is uncertain. Trimming removed 4 bases from V and 4 bases from J, with 19 bases in between. The V gene's germline CDR1 is SEHNR and CDR2 FQNEAQ (reference sequence). This CDR3 contains 16 residues. Written as DNA, the CDR3 is TGTGCCAGCAGCTCCGACCGGGAGCAGGCTCTCTATGGCTACACCTTC. Translated, it gives CASSSDREQALYGYTF.

The chain is built from TRBV7-9 and TRBJ1-6; 10 bases are a match to TRBD1. The length of the CDR3 is 15 residues. Per germline, CDR1 SEHNR and CDR2 FQNEAQ (reference sequence). J gave up 9 bases and V 5 bases, and 7 bases lay outside the gene matches. CDR3 residues: CASSAGQGDTSPLHF. The CDR3, as DNA: TGTGCCAGCAGCGCTGGACAGGGGGATACTTCACCCCTCCACTTT.

This chain joins TRBV5-4 and TRBJ2-7, with 7 bases matching TRBD2. Germline trimming cut 3 bases from V and 4 bases from J; bases unmatched to any gene: 7. The germline gives CDR1 SGHNT, CDR2 YYREEE (reference sequence). The CDR3 runs to 14 residues. CDR3 loop: CASSWTGGGYEQYF. The CDR3 bases are TGTGCCAGCAGCTGGACGGGAGGCGGATACGAGCAGTACTTC.

The rearrangement links TRBV19 to TRBJ1-5; D is uncertain. The CDR3 is made up of 15 amino acids. The germline CDR1 and CDR2 sequences are LNHDA and SQIVND (reference sequence). V dropped 5 bases and J dropped 3 bases, with 14 bases sitting between them. The CDR3 bases are TGTGCCAGTAGTCCCCCCAGCGGCGTCAATCAGCCCCAGCATTTT. Translating it yields CASSPPSGVNQPQHF. Full variable domain (remainder filled in from reference TRBV19 and TRBJ1-5): DGGITQSPKYLFRKEGQNVTLSCEQNLNHDAMYWYRQDPGQGLRLIYYSQIVNDFQKGDIAEGYSVSREKKESFPLTVTSAQKNPTAFYLCASSPPSGVNQPQHFGDGTRLSIL.